This T cell receptor (beta chain) was captured by sequencing in a study of shared clonotypes between healthy human individuals. Looked up from germline, CDR1 is MNHNY and CDR2 is SVGAGI (reference sequence). The CDR3 totals 15 residues. The V and J ends lost 0 bases and 5 bases respectively, with 11 bases between them. Measured with immunoSEQ multiplex PCR; TCRdb has only the in-frame clones, and not every one. The sample lists about 110,000 clones; about 70% were seen once. This sequence was found in a woman in her thirties in good health. Sequenced sample: memory CD8+ T cells sorted from blood. Subset meaning: CD45RO+ cells pooled with CCR7-negative TemRA cells. This rearrangement joins TRBV6-6 to TRBJ2-1; D possibly corresponds to TRBD2 (6 bases). The chain's CDR3 is CASSYSRLANNEQFF. The CDR3 DNA is TGTGCCAGCAGTTACTCGAGGCTAGCGAACAATGAGCAGTTCTTC.